This TCR beta chain derives from a study of T cells after yellow fever vaccination. About the research overall: For low cell numbers, libraries were made with SMART-Seq v4 Ultra Low Input.

The V gene's germline CDR1 is KGHSH and CDR2 LQKENI. Trimming at V came to 1 base and at J to 4 bases, leaving 13 bases not matched to a gene. This CDR3 comprises 18 residues. This clonotype was seen at least ten times. Its target is not known. TCR cDNA, made by 5'RACE template switching, carried an added universal primer site and UMIs. TCRdb recomputed calls from the 5' RACE reads with MiXCR, one row per CDR3 protein. The sample holds approximately 74,000 distinct CDR3 sequences, 5% to 6.5% seen once. General study results and limits: The secondary response peaked faster, at day 5 versus 15, but was weaker. In post-booster samples, most primary-vaccination clones reappeared (approximately 95% CD4, 70% to 90% CD8).

This sample comprised CD4+ T cells sorted from PBMCs, obtained roughly 14 days after the first yellow fever vaccination. The chain links TRBV18 to TRBJ2-4; TRBD1 aligns across 7 bases. The clonotype was recovered from a man younger than 35 who received the YFV17D yellow fever vaccine. The DNA of the CDR3 is TGTGCCAGCTCACCACGTGGTCCGGGACAGCTGCGAAAAAACATTCAGTACTTC. The encoded protein is CASSPRGPGQLRKNIQYF.